This T cell receptor beta chain was profiled in a study of CXCR3-negative and CXCR3-positive naive CD8 T cells. Study results and caveats: TRB CDR3s were more hydrophobic in CXCR3-positive than in CXCR3-negative naive cells. Memory CD8+ cells had much lower diversity, and both naive subsets had comparably high diversity.

Through 5' RACE with UMI labels, the TRB cDNA libraries were prepared. TCRdb reworked the 5' RACE reads into one entry per CDR3 protein, no DNA. This listing includes over 150,000 distinct CDR3 sequences. Definition of naive CD8+ T cells rested on a CD45RO-CCR7+CD27+CD95- profile. Note on this clonotype: The antigen remains unidentified.

This CDR3 comprises 12 residues. CDR1 is DFQATT, CDR2 SNEGSKA, per germline (reference sequence). Sequences were obtained from naive CXCR3+ CD8+ T cells from blood. The subset was: CD45RO-CCR7+CD27+CD95- naive CD8+ T cells expressing CXCR3 (TNR3+). This chain joins TRBV20-1 and TRBJ2-7; no DNA is available, so the TRBD2 call from TCRdb remains unchecked. The source is a human donor in good health. Some clones in this sample may be carry-over from other donors' samples. The CDR3 is CSAPADGYEQYF.